The 18 T cell receptor beta chains given below trace back to one sample, sequenced in a study of T-cell reconstitution after alpha-beta-depleted transplantation in children. A library of TCRbeta sequences, prepared with unique molecular identifiers, was generated. TCRdb processed the PCR reads anew with MiXCR; each CDR3 protein has one entry. The sample records 400,000 to 450,000 distinct CDR3 sequences, around 46% being singletons. Sequenced here: PBMCs, sampled before TCRalphabeta/CD19-depleted stem cell transplant. All receptors come from a girl between 2 and 10 years old with aplastic anemia, due to receive a stem cell transplant.

The J gene is TRBJ2-1, the V gene TRBV7-3; the D gene is possibly TRBD2 (5 bases). Trimming removed 4 bases at V and 8 bases at J, with 21 bases between. The germline V gene has CDR1 SGHTA and CDR2 FQGTGA. There are 16 residues in the CDR3. The CDR3 DNA reads as TGTGCCAGCAGCTCGAGACCGGGGTCTAAGGCTGATGAGCAGTTCTTC. Its translation is CASSSRPGSKADEQFF.

This clonotype was seen only a few times. The chain has TRBV20-1 and TRBJ2-7, with TRBD1 matching over 7 bases. The junction had 5 bases not matched to a gene; V was cut back by 2 bases and J by 4 bases. Germline values: CDR1 DFQATT, CDR2 SNEGSKA (reference sequence). The CDR3 covers 13 residues. CDR3 protein: CSARILQGYEQYF. CDR3 in DNA: TGCAGTGCTAGAATCCTACAGGGGTACGAGCAGTACTTC.

The chain carries TRBV5-1 and TRBJ2-7, with D perhaps being TRBD1 or TRBD2 (5 bases each). CDR1 and CDR2 from the germline V gene are SGHRS and YFSETQ. This CDR3 is 14 amino acids long. The chain's CDR3 is CAVNSAGSSYEQYF. CDR3 bases: TGCGCGGTAAATTCGGCAGGGAGCTCCTACGAGCAGTACTTC.

There are a few counts of this clonotype. The rearrangement links TRBV20-1 to TRBJ2-1; D is unresolved. In germline, CDR1 is DFQATT, CDR2 SNEGSKA (reference sequence). V dropped 5 bases and J dropped 8 bases, with 10 bases sitting between them. The CDR3 has 11 amino acids. CDR3 nucleotides: TGCAGTGCTTATCGGCGGTATGAGCAGTTCTTC. This gives the protein CSAYRRYEQFF.

This rearrangement joins TRBV20-1 to TRBJ1-5; TRBD1 might be the D (5 bases). This CDR3 has 13 amino acids. Germline V gene sequence: CDR1 DFQATT, CDR2 SNEGSKA (reference sequence). Trimming cost V 6 bases and J 3 bases, with 12 bases left between them. Here the CDR3 reads CSAAGLINQPQHF. As DNA, the CDR3 is TGCAGTGCCGCGGGGCTGATCAATCAGCCCCAGCATTTT.

V gene TRBV30 combines with J gene TRBJ2-7; D is perhaps TRBD2 (7 bases). This CDR3 has 11 amino acids. V shed 3 bases and J shed 7 bases, with 10 bases lying between them. Germline V gives CDR1 GTSNPN, CDR2 SVGIG (reference sequence). This CDR3 reads CAWSKGGEQYF. CDR3 in DNA: TGTGCCTGGAGCAAGGGGGGGGAGCAGTACTTC.

This clonotype has at least ten counts. This chain links TRBV4-3 with TRBJ2-6; TRBD1 agrees at 7 bases. This CDR3 is built from 20 residues. CDR1 LGHNA and CDR2 YSLEER come from the germline V gene. Trimming cost V 0 bases and J 4 bases; bases outside gene matches: 15. CDR3 loop: CASSQEGGQTYLGGANVLTF. The CDR3 DNA follows: TGCGCCAGCAGCCAAGAAGGGGGACAGACCTACCTGGGGGGGGCCAACGTCCTGACTTTC.

The chain employs TRBV4-3 and TRBJ2-6; D gene uncertain. Trimming pared 0 bases from V and 0 bases from J, leaving 3 bases between. This CDR3 has 15 amino acids. Germline CDR1 is LGHNA and CDR2 is YSLEER. The CDR3 DNA reads as TGCGCCAGCAGCCAAGACGCCTCTGGGGCCAACGTCCTGACTTTC. Amino acid sequence: CASSQDASGANVLTF.

This clonotype was seen just once. The gene calls are TRBV5-1 and TRBJ2-7; D is perhaps TRBD1 (5 bases). V lost 4 bases to trimming and J lost 4 bases, with 12 bases between them. The CDR3 has 13 amino acids. Germline values: CDR1 SGHRS, CDR2 YFSETQ. CDR3 DNA: TGCGCCAGCAGCAGCGAGACAGAATACGAGCAGTACTTC. Encoded protein: CASSSETEYEQYF.

CDR3 residues: CASSPGLLTYEQYF. CDR3 coding DNA: TGTGCCAGCAGCCCGGGACTACTCACCTACGAGCAGTACTTC. V gene TRBV7-9 combines with J gene TRBJ2-7, with 7 bases identical to TRBD2. CDR3 size: 14 residues. CDR1 is SEHNR and CDR2 is FQNEAQ in the germline V gene (reference sequence). The ends lost 5 bases at V and 2 bases at J; junction bases unmatched: 6.

The chain is built from TRBV6-5 and TRBJ2-3; no definite D call. The V gene's germline CDR1 is MNHEY and CDR2 SVGAGI. This CDR3 region has 14 residues. Trimming took off 0 bases at V and 4 bases at J, with 8 bases between the two ends. For the CDR3, the DNA is TGTGCCAGCAGTTACTCGGCAGGATCAGATACGCAGTATTTT. Residues: CASSYSAGSDTQYF.

This sequence joins TRBV20-1 and TRBJ2-5, with D possibly matching TRBD1 (5 bases). Trimming left V 2 bases short and J 9 bases short, with 13 bases between. Germline lookup yields CDR1 DFQATT and CDR2 SNEGSKA (reference sequence). This CDR3 has 12 residues. CDR3 loop: CSARQGPRAQYF. CDR3 in DNA: TGCAGTGCTAGACAGGGTCCCCGGGCCCAGTACTTC.

The chain carries TRBV25-1 and TRBJ1-2; D is undetermined. In germline, CDR1 is MGHDK, CDR2 SYGVNS. The germline V and J ends were trimmed by 8 bases and 8 bases, with 9 bases remaining between them. The CDR3 runs 10 residues. Here the CDR3 DNA reads TGTGCCAGCGGAGAAGGGGGCTACACCTTC. Encoded protein: CASGEGGYTF.

The chain uses TRBV23-1 and TRBJ1-5; tentatively, D is TRBD1 (5 bases). TRBV23-1 is designated an ORF whose function remains uncertain. The V gene lost 0 bases and the J gene lost 7 bases, with 13 bases spanning the gap. There are 15 residues in the CDR3. CDR3 amino acids: CASSQSSGREQPQHF. The CDR3 DNA reads TGCGCCAGCAGTCAATCGAGCGGCAGGGAACAGCCCCAGCATTTT.

The V and J genes are TRBV5-1 and TRBJ1-5; D possibly corresponds to TRBD1 (5 bases). CDR3 length: 13 amino acids. V dropped 4 bases and J dropped 7 bases, with 12 bases sitting between them. Germline V gene lookup returns CDR1 SGHRS and CDR2 YFSETQ. The CDR3 loop reads CASSRGEDQPQHF. CDR3 DNA: TGCGCCAGCAGCCGAGGGGAGGACCAGCCCCAGCATTTT.

This clonotype showed up many times. The rearrangement uses TRBV5-1 and TRBJ2-7; 7 bases align to TRBD1. In germline, CDR1 is SGHRS, CDR2 YFSETQ. The CDR3 spans 13 residues. V lost 4 bases and J lost 3; bases outside the gene matches: 4. CDR3 nucleotides: TGCGCCAGCAGCACGGACAGGCTCTACGAGCAGTACTTC. The encoded protein is CASSTDRLYEQYF.

In its sample, this clonotype was seen once. This chain uses TRBV20-1 with TRBJ1-5; TRBD1 is a possible D gene (5 bases). CDR3 length: 16 amino acids. Germline V lookup: CDR1 DFQATT, CDR2 SNEGSKA (reference sequence). V gave up 2 bases and J gave up 0 bases, with 14 bases separating them. CDR3: CSARLRVGDSNQPQHF. CDR3 coding DNA: TGCAGTGCTAGATTAAGGGTGGGGGATAGCAATCAGCCCCAGCATTTT.

The chain recombines TRBV29-1 with TRBJ2-2, with 8 nucleotides matching TRBD2. This CDR3 has 15 residues. Germline CDR1 is SQVTM and CDR2 is ANQGSEA. V gave up 4 bases and J gave up 6 bases; unmatched junction bases: 10. CDR3 sequence reads: CSVGIAGGGSGELFF. The CDR3 DNA is TGCAGCGTTGGAATCGCGGGAGGAGGATCCGGGGAGCTGTTTTTT.